The T cell receptor (beta chain) described here comes from a study of Graves' ophthalmopathy and Graves' hyperthyroidism. Study findings and constraints: Sensitivity of roughly 88% and specificity of roughly 80% were achieved when a 13-signature model separated ophthalmopathy from stable hyperthyroidism. The majority of expanded thyroid clonotypes above 0.001 frequency also occurred in blood.

With 9 bases removed from V and 4 bases from J, the gap between germline ends came to 19 bases. This CDR3 spans 15 amino acids. Germline CDR1 MNHNS, CDR2 SASEGT. This clonotype has ten or more counts. What it recognizes is unknown. CDR3 regions of TCR beta were amplified from RNA transcripts. RT-PCR was first run with HTBI primers, then multiplex PCR in a second round. From the multiplex PCR reads, TCRdb called clonotypes with MiXCR, one entry per CDR3 protein. Of over 500,000 distinct CDR3 sequences detected, approximately 21% appear once; the ten largest clones hold approximately 7%. This clonotype was obtained from a woman in her late teens or twenties with stable Graves' hyperthyroidism. Some clones in this sample may be carry-over from other donors' samples. The rearrangement uses TRBV6-1 and TRBJ1-3, with D uncertain. The specimen sequenced was peripheral blood. The DNA for the CDR3 is TGTGCCAGTGAAGCCGGACTTCATGTGGGAAACACCATATATTTT. This gives the protein CASEAGLHVGNTIYF.